This entry concerns a single TCR beta chain. A few counts support this clonotype. Its antigen is currently not known. Nothing much larger sits one base from this clone, and base qualities are not available. The V and J ends are trimmed by 4 bases and 0 bases, leaving 10 bases between them. The germline V gene encodes CDR1 ENHRY and CDR2 SYGVKD. The CDR3 holds 15 amino acids from the cysteine to the phenylalanine. This entry keeps only the CDR3 DNA: 45 bases, framed from base 1. These data originate in a study of T cells after yellow fever vaccination (dated by TCRdb to about 2019). A note on the overall study: Libraries from fractions with low cell numbers were prepared with the SMART-Seq v4 Ultra Low Input RNA kit. The cohort comprised two healthy male donors, one aged 18 to 30 and one aged 30 to 39 years. Bulk TCR alpha and beta repertoires were sequenced longitudinally to track T-cell clones before and after primary and booster YFV17D yellow fever vaccination. Blood was drawn at multiple timepoints before and after primary and secondary immunization, with bulk PBMC replicates and cell subsets isolated. Study-wide conclusions, independent of this receptor: Only a couple of donors were included in the study, so the extent to which the findings can be generalized is limited. Most clones expanded after primary vaccination (roughly 96% of CD4 and 88% of CD8) were re-detected after the booster, suggesting that broad memory maintenance occurred. A small share of clonotypes occurred in both CD4 and CD8 compartments, likely arising from convergent recombination. The secondary T-cell response was found to be weaker but faster than the primary response, with a peak reached on day 5 rather than on day 15. Because abundant contaminating clonotypes from the bulk population could be contained in FACS-sorted repertoires, computational filtering was required.

TCR cDNA was synthesized by 5'RACE template switching, through which a universal primer site and unique molecular identifiers were introduced. cDNA synthesis was primed from both the TCR alpha and TCR beta constant segments. Libraries were amplified in two PCR steps, with sample barcodes and sequencing adapters added in the second step. Sequencing of libraries was performed on Illumina HiSeq 2500 (2x100 bp) or NovaSeq (2x150 bp). The original pipeline was this. MIGEC was used to demultiplex reads and collapse the reads into UMI consensus sequences, and MiXCR was used for V(D)J alignment. Clonotypes responding to the vaccine were identified with edgeR on replicate PBMC samples, with the criteria of FDR below 0.01 and a log2 fold change above 5 up to day 15. Each bulk clonotype was labeled CD4 or CD8 based on which sequenced repertoire, CD4 or CD8, contained the clonotype at higher abundance. Starting from the raw public reads, TCRdb applied fastp trimming at Q25, assembled clones with MiXCR and retained in-frame beta chains. Records with the same CDR3 protein are collapsed into one entry carrying the most frequent genes and DNA. The V and J calls reflect TCRdb's pipeline rather than the authors' work. A total of 200,000 to 300,000 distinct CDR3 sequences appear in this sample, 10% to 15% of them only once. The top ten hold 0.45% to 0.65% of the sample.

The intended sense of this specimen's treatment or condition label: live attenuated yellow fever vaccine strain. A standard Ficoll-Paque protocol was used to isolate PBMCs from peripheral blood. CD4 and CD8 T-cell fractions were isolated with Dynabeads CD4 and CD8 positive selection kits. TriZol was used to extract RNA from bulk PBMCs, CD4 and CD8 fractions, and dextramer-positive and dextramer-negative fractions. In this chain, TRBV10-3 is recombined with TRBJ2-1, with an unclear D gene assignment. This sequence originates from a man aged 25 to 40 who received the YFV17D yellow fever vaccine. Material: CD4+ T cells sorted from PBMCs, obtained 45 days after the yellow fever booster vaccination. The DNA is as follows: TGTGCCATCAGTGGAGAGGCAAACTCCTACAATGAGCAGTTCTTC. It codes for CAISGEANSYNEQFF.